This is a list of T cell receptor beta chains from one sample in a study of T cell responses to AZD1222 COVID-19 vaccine. TCRdb's copy holds only in-frame clones and misses some; the assay was immunoSEQ multiplex PCR. This table holds under 150,000 clones, around 90% found once. The specimen comprised peripheral blood, sampled on day 0 of AZD1222 vaccination. The receptors were sampled from an adult in good health. Both conserved end residues are part of each CDR3.

cdr3_length j_call v_call cdr3_aa
15 TRBJ2-7 TRBV7-2 CASSPRGLAGLEQYF
13 TRBJ1-1 TRBV5-4 CASKQGENTEAFF
16 TRBJ2-3 TRBV24-1 CATSDPVGSGTDTQYF
11 TRBJ2-7 TRBV12-5 CASGTGYEQYF
14 TRBJ1-6 TRBV6-5 CASSYRSRNSPLHF
14 TRBJ1-1 TRBV11-1 CASSPLGEDTEAFF
12 TRBJ1-2 TRBV24-1 CATSDLSYGYTF
16 TRBJ1-2 TRBV6-1 CASSEARQGYDYGYTF
14 TRBJ1-3 TRBV6-5 CASSYSRGGNTIYF
13 TRBJ2-7 TRBV27 CASSLPSGGEQYF
16 TRBJ1-5 TRBV7-2 CASSSTRGKSNQPQHF
12 TRBJ1-1 TRBV4-3 CASSQGAFEAFF
13 TRBJ1-5 TRBV5-6 CASSKGGVQPQHF
19 TRBJ1-5 TRBV27 CASSLLGTNPRLHNQPQHF
13 TRBJ2-5 TRBV7-2 CASSSTRGETQYF
15 TRBJ1-4 TRBV4-1 CASSRVGTTNEKLFF
13 TRBJ1-2 TRBV6-5 CASRLTGNYGYTF
14 TRBJ1-1 TRBV6-4 CASKSGGGDTEAFF
12 TRBJ1-4 TRBV7-9 CASRSGDEKLFF
15 TRBJ2-7 TRBV5-4 CASTSKGLAVYEQYF
15 TRBJ2-3 TRBV5-4 CASSLDTSAAVNQYF
14 TRBJ2-5 TRBV7-2 CASSKLGGLETQYF